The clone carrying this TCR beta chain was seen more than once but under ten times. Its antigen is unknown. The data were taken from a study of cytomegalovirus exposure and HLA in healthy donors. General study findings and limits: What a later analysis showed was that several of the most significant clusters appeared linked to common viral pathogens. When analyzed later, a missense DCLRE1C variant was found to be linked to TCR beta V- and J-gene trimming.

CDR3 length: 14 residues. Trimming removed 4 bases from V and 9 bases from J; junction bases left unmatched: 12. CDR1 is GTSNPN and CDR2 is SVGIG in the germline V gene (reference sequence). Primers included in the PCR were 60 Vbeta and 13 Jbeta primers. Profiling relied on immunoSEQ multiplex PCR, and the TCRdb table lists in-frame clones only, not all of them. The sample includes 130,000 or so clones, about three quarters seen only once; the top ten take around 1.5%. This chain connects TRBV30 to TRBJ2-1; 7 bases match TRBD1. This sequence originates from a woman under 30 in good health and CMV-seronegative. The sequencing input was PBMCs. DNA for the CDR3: TGTGCCTGGATCGGCAGGGGGAGAGCTGGTGAGCAGTTCTTC. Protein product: CAWIGRGRAGEQFF.